The 13 T cell receptor beta chains below come from one sample, sequenced in a study of T cell repertoires in cytomegalovirus infection. Their recognized antigens are unknown. Each CDR3 protein is one row after TCRdb ran MiXCR on the reads. The table lists about 740,000 distinct CDR3 sequences, around 32% of them singletons. The material was cultured PBMCs, obtained from culture after CMV antigen stimulation. The source is a human donor in good health (CMV status not recorded). Some clones in this sample may be carry-over from other donors' samples.

The gene calls are TRBV4-1 and TRBJ2-1, with no clear D. From germline, CDR1 is MGHRA and CDR2 YSYEKL. The CDR3 extends over 19 amino acids. The V and J ends lost 0 bases and 0 bases respectively, with 18 bases between them. In DNA form, the CDR3 reads TGCGCCAGCAGCCAAGATTCCCTTTCGGCGCAGAGCTCCTACAATGAGCAGTTCTTC. Its translation is CASSQDSLSAQSSYNEQFF.

This chain joins TRBV20-1 and TRBJ1-4; D uncertain. The CDR3 loop spans 13 amino acids. CDR1 DFQATT and CDR2 SNEGSKA come from the germline V gene (reference sequence). Trimming took 6 bases from V and 1 from J, leaving 9 bases between them. CDR3: CSAALQTNEKLFF. The CDR3 region has the DNA TGCAGTGCCGCTTTGCAAACTAATGAAAAACTGTTTTTT.

The V gene is TRBV5-5, the J gene TRBJ1-6; no reliable D call. Trimming removed 0 bases at V and 8 bases at J, with 6 bases between. Germline V CDR1 and CDR2: SGHKS, YYEKEE (reference sequence). This CDR3 has 13 amino acids. CDR3 coding DNA: TGTGCCAGCAGCTTGGGGGAGTATTCACCCCTCCACTTT. Translating gives CASSLGEYSPLHF.

This clonotype was observed many times. V usage is TRBV7-2 and J usage is TRBJ2-1, with no clear D. Looked up from germline, CDR1 is SGHTA and CDR2 is FQGNSA. Trimming shortened V by 2 bases and J by 10 bases, and 15 bases separated the two germline ends. This CDR3 region has 14 residues. The CDR3 region has the DNA TGTGCCAGCAGCTTACCCGCCCGCGGTGGCGAGCAGTTCTTC. This translates into CASSLPARGGEQFF.

The chain combines TRBV4-1 with TRBJ2-5; D unclear. This CDR3 spans 13 amino acids. CDR1 is MGHRA, CDR2 YSYEKL, per germline. The ends were cut back, 6 bases at V and 4 bases at J, with 12 bases in the middle. The CDR3 nucleotides read TGCGCCAGCAGACCGCCCCTGGGAGAGACCCAGTACTTC. It codes for CASRPPLGETQYF.

This clonotype was detected ten times or more. This rearrangement joins TRBV7-2 to TRBJ2-5, with unresolved D. The V end was cut by 6 bases, the J end by 1 base, with 9 bases between. Germline V CDR1 and CDR2: SGHTA, FQGNSA. The CDR3 spans 13 residues. CDR3 residues: CASRLSAQETQYF. CDR3 DNA: TGTGCCAGCAGACTCAGCGCCCAAGAGACCCAGTACTTC.

The table lists this clonotype with a few counts. The chain links TRBV20-1 to TRBJ2-5, with 8 bases fitting TRBD1. CDR1 and CDR2 (germline): DFQATT, SNEGSKA (reference sequence). This CDR3 spans 13 amino acids. The trim removed 3 bases at V and 5 bases at J, leaving 5 bases unmatched. The CDR3 DNA follows: TGCAGTGCTAGCGGACAGGGCTTGGAGACCCAGTACTTC. This translates into CSASGQGLETQYF.

This clonotype was detected only a few times. V usage is TRBV12-3 or TRBV12-4 and J usage is TRBJ2-5; 9 nucleotides line up with TRBD2. This CDR3 has 14 amino acids. With 3 bases clipped from V and 5 bases from J, the junction kept 4 bases outside the gene matches. CDR3 coding DNA: TGTGCCAGCAGTTTCCCCGGGACTAGCGAGACCCAGTACTTC. Its translation: CASSFPGTSETQYF.

The chain employs TRBV6-5 and TRBJ2-7; a weak D match, TRBD2 (6 bases). Germline CDR1 MNHEY, CDR2 SVGAGI. CDR3 length: 17 amino acids. The V gene lost 11 bases and the J gene lost 4 bases, with 30 bases spanning the gap. The CDR3 coding sequence is TGTGCCGAACCCAGAGGACGAGGAGGGTGGGGTAATTACGAGCAGTACTTC. It codes for CAEPRGRGGWGNYEQYF.

In this sample, this clonotype turned up a few times. The genes are TRBV11-3 and TRBJ2-1; unclear D gene. V was shortened by 1 base and J by 9 bases, with 16 bases between the two germline ends. CDR1 is SGHNT, CDR2 YENEEA, per germline. This CDR3 has 15 amino acids. CDR3 residues: CASSLGGMAPSEQFF. The CDR3 DNA follows: TGTGCCAGCAGCTTAGGCGGTATGGCCCCGAGTGAGCAGTTCTTC.

In this sample, this clonotype turned up a few times. The V gene is TRBV7-6, the J gene TRBJ1-1, with D tentatively TRBD1 (5 bases). Between the trimmed V and J ends, which lost 2 bases and 1 base, there was a span of 8 bases. This CDR3 contains 14 residues. CDR1 is SGHVS and CDR2 is FNYEAQ in the germline V gene. Here the CDR3 reads CASSLKGPNTEAFF. The CDR3 DNA reads as TGTGCCAGCAGCTTAAAGGGGCCGAACACTGAAGCTTTCTTT. The full variable domain, with the rest looked up from reference TRBV7-6 and TRBJ1-1, is GAGVSQSPRYKVTKRGQDVALRCDPISGHVSLYWYRQALGQGPEFLTYFNYEAQQDKSGLPNDRFSAERPEGSISTLTIQRTEQRDSAMYRCASSLKGPNTEAFFGQGTRLTVV.

The chain uses TRBV7-2 and TRBJ1-1; TRBD1 is a possible D gene (5 bases). Germline lookup yields CDR1 SGHTA and CDR2 FQGNSA. The V and J ends lost 4 bases and 2 bases respectively, with 14 bases between them. This CDR3 is built from 15 residues. CDR3 amino acids: CASSYQRGSNTEAFF. The CDR3 coding sequence is TGTGCCAGCAGCTACCAAAGGGGTTCCAACACTGAAGCTTTCTTT.

The J gene is TRBJ1-1, the V gene TRBV28, with D possibly TRBD1 on 6 matching bases. The CDR3 has 13 residues. V was pared by 7 bases and J by 10 bases, with 19 bases between. Germline-derived CDR1 and CDR2 are MDHEN and SYDVKM. The chain's CDR3 is CASTLGGTLRAFF. DNA for the CDR3: TGTGCCAGCACCCTAGGGGGAACGCTGAGAGCTTTCTTT.